This T cell receptor beta chain was found in a study of cytomegalovirus exposure and HLA in healthy donors. Both 60 Vbeta primers and 13 Jbeta primers went into the PCR. Clones were read by immunoSEQ multiplex PCR, and TCRdb kept only the in-frame ones, dropping some. Of about 140,000 clones in the sample, around 75% are singletons; the top ten hold 1.2%. Unrecorded immune exposure was likely among donors, who were nominally healthy when sampled. Study observations and caveats: In a later analysis, across HLA loci, associated TCR counts were highest for DRB1, lowest for HLA-C. Further analysis, carried out later, found HLA-associated TCR beta chains more clonally expanded than equally common other chains.

Concerning this clone: Its antigen is as yet unknown.

The J segment lost 7 bases and the V segment lost 4 bases, leaving 1 base of the junction unmatched. This CDR3 spans 12 amino acids. In germline, CDR1 is SGHTS, CDR2 YDEGEE. This sequence was found in a female donor in good health and CMV-seronegative. The sample was PBMCs. The rearrangement joins TRBV5-8 to TRBJ1-2, with TRBD1 matching over 10 bases. DNA for the CDR3: TGTGCCAGCAGCGACAGGGGGCTTGGCTACACCTTC. Amino acid sequence: CASSDRGLGYTF.